This TCR beta chain was sequenced in a study of blood T cells in healthy people across ages. The study, taken as a whole, reports: The study found more naive CD4+ cells and higher diversity in long-lived than aged donors.

This clonotype was seen a handful of times. As yet, its antigen is unknown. The second PCR ran roughly 7 to 12 cycles with a sample-barcoded 5' primer and J-beta primers. TCRdb processed the 5' RACE reads anew with MiXCR; each CDR3 protein has one entry. Altogether approximately 790,000 distinct CDR3 sequences are present, approximately 59% being singletons, with the ten largest covering 25% to 35%. For every donor, a draw yielded 9.5 to 10 milliliters of peripheral blood. The sequencing sample was made of blood. This clonotype was obtained from a man aged 25 to 45 in good health.

CDR3 in amino acids: CSVSGTEQFF. CDR3 nucleotide sequence: TGCAGCGTTTCCGGGACCGAGCAGTTCTTC. The rearrangement uses TRBV29-1 and TRBJ2-1; D may correspond to TRBD1 or TRBD2 (5 bases each). V gave up 5 bases and J gave up 10 bases, with 9 bases separating them. CDR1 and CDR2 (germline): SQVTM, ANQGSEA. This CDR3 spans 10 amino acids.